The rows below give T cell receptor beta chains drawn from one sample of a study of cytomegalovirus exposure and HLA in healthy donors. The table came from immunoSEQ multiplex PCR; TCRdb's copy has only in-frame clones and leaves some out. The data hold about 35,000 clones, with roughly 80% observed a single time. The specimen sequenced was PBMCs. The source of these receptors is a male donor in good health and CMV-seronegative. The CDR3 runs from the conserved cysteine through the conserved F or W. Fields, in order: V gene, clone size, J gene, D gene, CDR3 protein, CDR3 DNA. A D gene is named only where the DNA matches it firmly. Size values are once, few and many counts, or a class for expanded clones, and some rows have none.

V: TRBV19
size: NA
J: TRBJ2-6
D: NA
CDR3: CASTYGSGTSGANVLTF
DNA: TGTGCCAGTACCTATGGGTCGGGAACCTCTGGGGCCAACGTCCTGACTTTC

V: TRBV1
size: NA
J: TRBJ1-1
D: NA
CDR3: CTSSQAPRDHTEAFF
DNA: TGCACCAGCAGCCAAGCTCCCAGGGATCACACTGAAGCTTTCTTT

V: TRBV4-1
size: NA
J: TRBJ1-4
D: NA
CDR3: CASSQQNPSTTNEKLFF
DNA: TGCGCCAGCAGCCAACAGAACCCGTCAACAACTAATGAAAAACTGTTTTTT

V: TRBV9
size: NA
J: TRBJ2-2
D: TRBD2
CDR3: CASSGGGTTTGELFF
DNA: TGTGCCAGCAGTGGCGGGGGTACGACAACCGGGGAGCTGTTTTTT

V: TRBV7-2
size: NA
J: TRBJ2-2
D: NA
CDR3: CASGERMTNTGELFF
DNA: TGTGCCAGCGGGGAGCGGATGACGAACACCGGGGAGCTGTTTTTT

V: TRBV6-1
size: NA
J: TRBJ1-5
D: TRBD1
CDR3: CASSGGTGEWGTQHF
DNA: TGTGCCAGCAGTGGAGGGACAGGTGAATGGGGGACCCAGCATTTT

V: TRBV6-5
size: NA
J: TRBJ1-1
D: NA
CDR3: CASSYSLGGRTEAFF
DNA: TGTGCCAGCAGTTACTCGCTCGGGGGTCGGACTGAAGCTTTCTTT

V: TRBV29-1
size: NA
J: TRBJ1-2
D: NA
CDR3: CSGWGDGYTF
DNA: TGCAGCGGTTGGGGGGATGGCTACACCTTC

V: TRBV28
size: NA
J: TRBJ1-2
D: NA
CDR3: CASSSPTDYGYTF
DNA: TGTGCCAGCAGTTCCCCGACAGACTATGGCTACACCTTC

V: TRBV4-1
size: NA
J: TRBJ1-2
D: NA
CDR3: CASSQGDNFYGYTF
DNA: TGCGCCAGCAGCCAAGGGGACAATTTCTATGGCTACACCTTC

V: TRBV27
size: NA
J: TRBJ2-3
D: TRBD2
CDR3: CASSRPGLTDTQYF
DNA: TGTGCCAGCAGTCGCCCGGGACTAACAGATACGCAGTATTTT

V: TRBV9
size: NA
J: TRBJ2-5
D: TRBD1
CDR3: CASSPRDSKETQYF
DNA: TGTGCCAGCAGCCCTCGGGACAGCAAAGAGACCCAGTACTTC

V: TRBV19
size: NA
J: TRBJ2-1
D: TRBD2
CDR3: CASSTTSGSGTWGNEQFF
DNA: TGTGCCAGTAGTACGACTAGCGGGAGTGGGACTTGGGGCAATGAGCAGTTCTTC

V: TRBV2
size: NA
J: TRBJ1-4
D: NA
CDR3: CASKGDEKLFF
DNA: TGTGCCAGCAAGGGAGATGAAAAACTGTTTTTT

V: TRBV14
size: NA
J: TRBJ2-2
D: TRBD2
CDR3: CASSQESTSGRYTGELFF
DNA: TGTGCCAGCAGCCAAGAATCAACTAGCGGGAGGTACACCGGGGAGCTGTTTTTT

V: TRBV5-1
size: NA
J: TRBJ2-7
D: TRBD1
CDR3: CASRGQNLGEQYF
DNA: TGCGCCAGCCGGGGACAGAATTTGGGAGAGCAGTACTTC

V: TRBV6-1
size: NA
J: TRBJ1-1
D: NA
CDR3: CASKREGSLPEAFF
DNA: TGTGCCAGTAAAAGAGAGGGATCCCTCCCTGAAGCTTTCTTT

V: TRBV2
size: few
J: TRBJ2-7
D: NA
CDR3: CASSPGGTSSYEQYF
DNA: TGTGCCAGCAGTCCAGGGGGGACAAGCTCCTACGAGCAGTACTTC

V: TRBV2
size: NA
J: TRBJ1-5
D: NA
CDR3: CASSETGMGNQPQHF
DNA: TGTGCCAGCAGTGAGACGGGTATGGGCAATCAGCCCCAGCATTTT

V: TRBV6-1
size: NA
J: TRBJ1-2
D: NA
CDR3: CASSEDQFYGYTF
DNA: TGTGCCAGCAGTGAAGACCAGTTCTATGGCTACACCTTC

V: TRBV4-2
size: NA
J: TRBJ2-7
D: TRBD1
CDR3: CASSQDLGQGYEQYF
DNA: TGTGCCAGCAGCCAAGATCTAGGACAGGGTTACGAGCAGTACTTC

V: TRBV7-2
size: NA
J: TRBJ1-1
D: NA
CDR3: CASSLGRGWETEAFF
DNA: TGTGCCAGCAGCTTAGGGCGGGGCTGGGAGACTGAAGCTTTCTTT

V: TRBV15
size: NA
J: TRBJ1-5
D: NA
CDR3: CATSRDPYSNQPQHF
DNA: TGTGCCACCAGCAGAGATCCGTATAGCAATCAGCCCCAGCATTTT

V: TRBV18
size: NA
J: TRBJ1-5
D: TRBD1
CDR3: CASSPGQGAEQPQHF
DNA: TGTGCCAGCTCACCAGGCCAGGGGGCAGAACAGCCCCAGCATTTT

V: TRBV4-1
size: few
J: TRBJ1-1
D: NA
CDR3: CASSTQTGNTEAFF
DNA: TGCGCCAGCAGCACCCAGACGGGGAACACTGAAGCTTTCTTT

V: TRBV19
size: once
J: TRBJ2-7
D: TRBD2
CDR3: CASRPTAAGAYEQYF
DNA: TGTGCCAGTAGGCCGACGGCAGCGGGAGCCTACGAGCAGTACTTC

V: TRBV29-1
size: NA
J: TRBJ2-1
D: NA
CDR3: CSVVRLESYNEQFF
DNA: TGCAGCGTTGTAAGGCTAGAGTCCTACAATGAGCAGTTCTTC

V: TRBV30
size: NA
J: TRBJ1-4
D: NA
CDR3: CAWSRANEKLFF
DNA: TGTGCCTGGAGCAGGGCTAATGAAAAACTGTTTTTT

V: TRBV7-3
size: few
J: TRBJ2-1
D: TRBD2
CDR3: CASSLSGRANEQFF
DNA: TGTGCCAGCAGCCTTAGCGGGAGGGCCAATGAGCAGTTCTTC

V: TRBV7-8
size: NA
J: TRBJ2-2
D: NA
CDR3: CASSFTPRGTGELFF
DNA: TGTGCCAGCAGCTTCACGCCAAGGGGAACCGGGGAGCTGTTTTTT

V: TRBV4-3
size: NA
J: TRBJ1-2
D: NA
CDR3: CASSQVDSNYGYTF
DNA: TGCGCCAGCAGCCAAGTAGACAGTAACTATGGCTACACCTTC

V: TRBV5-7
size: NA
J: TRBJ1-2
D: TRBD1
CDR3: CASRLQGAKGYTF
DNA: TGTGCCAGCAGGCTCCAGGGGGCAAAGGGCTACACCTTC

V: TRBV5-1
size: once
J: TRBJ2-2
D: NA
CDR3: CASTPGAANTGELFF
DNA: TGCGCCAGCACCCCAGGGGCCGCGAACACCGGGGAGCTGTTTTTT